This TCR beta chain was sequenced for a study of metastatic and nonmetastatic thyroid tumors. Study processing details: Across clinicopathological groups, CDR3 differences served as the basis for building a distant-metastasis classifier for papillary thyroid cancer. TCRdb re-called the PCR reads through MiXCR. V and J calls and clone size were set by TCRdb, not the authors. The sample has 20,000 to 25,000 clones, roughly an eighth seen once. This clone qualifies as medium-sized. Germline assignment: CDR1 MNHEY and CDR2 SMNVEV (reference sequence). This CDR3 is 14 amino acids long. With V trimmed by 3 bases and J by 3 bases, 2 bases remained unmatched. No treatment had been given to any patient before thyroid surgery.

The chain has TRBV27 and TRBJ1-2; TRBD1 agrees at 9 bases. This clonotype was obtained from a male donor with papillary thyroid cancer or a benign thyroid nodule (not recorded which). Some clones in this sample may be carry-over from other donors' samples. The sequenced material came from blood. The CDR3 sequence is CASSLRQGDYGYTF. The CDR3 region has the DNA TGTGCCAGCAGTTTGAGACAGGGGGACTATGGCTACACCTTC.